The present T cell receptor (beta chain) was sequenced within a study of blood T cell repertoires in COVID-19 (dated by TCRdb to 2019 to 2021). For the wider study: Samples covering the acute and convalescent phases of COVID-19 were provided by collaborators in the United States, Italy and Spain. The repertoires were released in a freely available public database intended as a resource for research on the immune response to SARS-CoV-2. A de-identified subject ID, COVID-19 status, age in years and sex were almost always included in the sample metadata. HLA class I and class II types, where available, came from metadata supplied by the sample provider rather than from assay-based typing. Deeply sampled blood TCRbeta repertoires from subjects exposed to, actively infected with, or recovered from COVID-19 were included in the dataset. Samples came from the ongoing ImmuneRACE study (first 160 participants) plus 1,254 subjects from 6 global collaborators. The prospective study material was composed of cDNA or gDNA derived from T cells, B-cell-depleted T cells, or PBMCs. Overall study results and their limits: The amount of clinical and demographic metadata varied by source and participant and was provided uncurated.

TCRbeta CDR3 regions were amplified from genomic DNA using the immunoSEQ Assay, a bias-controlled multiplex PCR. As for how the authors treated the data: The number of nucleated cells in each sample was estimated by amplification of reference gene primers within the assay. Sequence reads were collapsed and filtered to measure the absolute abundance of every unique TCRbeta CDR3 rearrangement. Productive Simpson clonality was computed per sample as the square root of Simpson's diversity index over productive rearrangements. The table comes from immuneACCESS by way of TCRdb, which keeps in-frame sequences with V and J called. Part of the clones is missing from these tables; in studies checked, under half for an unresolved V gene and the rest for unknown reasons. The V and J calls and the clone size are those of that table, but D and trimming were determined from the DNA. The sample table shows approximately 46,000 clones, and 86% are seen once. About 16% of the sample is held by the ten biggest clonotypes.

The germline V gene (reference sequence) supplies CDR1 LNHDA and CDR2 SQIVND. V drops 5 bases and J drops 3 bases, leaving 14 bases in between. The CDR3, from cysteine to phenylalanine, totals 14 residues. The CDR3 DNA has 42 bases and is translated from base 1. Whole blood was collected in K2EDTA tubes by collaborating institutions according to the institutions' own protocols. Collaborator samples were shipped for TCRbeta analysis as frozen whole blood, isolated PBMCs, or DNA extracted from either sample type. The sample holds a few counts of this clone. The antigen it recognizes is unknown. No base qualities exist here, and no much larger clone lies one base off it.

The chain joins TRBV19 to TRBJ2-7; no confident D gene assignment can be made. The sequencing sample was made of peripheral blood. The receptor comes from a man between 60 and 75 years old with active or convalescent COVID-19. The encoded CDR3 is CASSPPESVYEQYF. The bases are TGTGCCAGTAGTCCGCCGGAGAGCGTCTACGAGCAGTACTTC.